This T cell receptor (beta chain) derives from a study of cytomegalovirus exposure and HLA in healthy donors (dated 2017 in TCRdb). Turning to the overall study: An earlier analysis of 587 of the donors reported 250 to 300 Gb of sequence data and some 100 million unique TCR beta sequences from about 180 million T cells. A later analysis re-analyzed previously published TCR beta repertoires from roughly 630 donors and added high-resolution HLA genotyping to study TCR occurrence patterns. Besides the first cohort of under 700 subjects, a separate validation cohort made up of around 120 different subjects was used. Rather than using new phenotypic data, the later analysis identified candidate immune exposures from TCR beta sequences and from how often those sequences occurred across donors. The genetic ancestry cluster associated with self-reported Caucasian donors included about 84% of the roughly 380 genotyped donors. Roughly 300 gigabases of sequencing data and approximately 84 million unique TCR sequences were included in an early release covering about 620 HLA-typed donors. Donor age, sex, ethnicity and CMV serostatus were compiled alongside the repertoire data. The number of donors typed differed by locus, with about 629-630 for A, B, C, DRB1 and DQB1, 522 for DQA1, over 600 for DPA1, and some 450 for DPB1. In an earlier analysis of 587 of the donors, high-throughput TCR beta sequencing was used to judge whether each TCR beta V gene segment behaved as functional or pseudogenic. A few DR-DQ haplotypes were treated as single units for association and clustering because of strong linkage in the cohort. A later genetic analysis used genome-wide SNP genotypes for 398 of the 666 donors, treating that subset as a discovery cohort. All discovery cohort repertoires had been generated on a single sequencing platform. The study used immunosequencing to profile the T cell repertoires of 670 or so subjects and linked those repertoires to cytomegalovirus serostatus. On average, approximately 250,000 unique TCR beta nucleotide sequences were sequenced per donor among a few hundred genotyped donors of the cohort, with 15% to 20% of those sequences being non-productive. To predict cytomegalovirus infection status, the study combined high-throughput TCR immunosequencing, statistical association of individual TCRs with disease status, and machine learning. HLA typing included class I and class II loci at four-digit resolution. The study aimed to test whether cataloging public T cell receptors could reveal signatures of past pathogen exposure.

On this clone itself: No antigen is known for it. Nothing much larger sits one base from this clone, and base qualities are not available.

For CDR1 and CDR2, the germline V gene lists SGHRS and YFSETQ. The V end gives up 0 bases and the J end 6 bases, leaving 5 bases in the junction not matched to a gene. From its cysteine to its phenylalanine, the CDR3 spans 15 amino acids. Only the CDR3 part of the read is kept: 45 bases, read in frame from the first base. The study at large found these results: At a false discovery rate of 0.05, a later analysis linked 16,951 TCR beta sequences to specific HLA alleles. Most CMV-associated TCR beta chains appeared to be HLA-restricted in a later analysis, and the HLA associations seemed to be driven largely by CMV exposure. Because HLA typing was missing for some donors at each locus, association tests included only the typed subset. In an earlier analysis of 450 to 750 of the donors, most TCR beta V segments appeared in productive rearrangements about 87% or about 30% of the time, broadly matching IMGT annotations. In a later genetic analysis, fewer N-insertions in productive TCRs were reported among donors in an Asian-associated ancestry cluster than the roughly 700-donor mean. Correlated functional status among segregating V segments might reflect linkage disequilibrium, but an unknown experimental factor could not be ruled out. Compared with equally common non-associated chains, HLA-associated TCR beta chains in a later analysis were more clonally expanded and had lower generation probabilities. Most TCR sequences were observed very rarely across donors, whereas some public TCRs were present in many individuals. An association between a missense DCLRE1C variant and V-gene and J-gene trimming of TCR beta chains was found in a later genetic analysis and replicated in an independent cohort. Only TCR beta chains were sequenced in this cohort, and the absence of alpha or paired-chain data limited detectable features. In a later analysis, several top co-occurrence clusters were reported to appear linked to parvovirus B19, influenza, CMV and Epstein-Barr virus. Some IMGT-functional V segments, including TRBV6-2 and TRBV6-3, could not be distinguished by the 87-base-pair reads and were therefore excluded. A later analysis found that TCR association rates varied across HLA loci, with DRB1 alleles showing the most associated TCRs and HLA-C alleles the fewest. Presence/absence analyses assumed roughly uniform sequencing depth across donors, an assumption that may not hold. When HLA alleles, especially DR and DQ, strongly co-occurred, TCR associations were difficult to assign to individual alleles. A further reported finding was that TCR beta sequences accurately predicted the HLA-A and HLA-B alleles for most subjects in the first cohort. The authors suggested that the approach could potentially be generalized to other disease states and immunological phenotypes. The only immune exposure information available for the cohort was CMV serostatus. About 15 rarely observed V segments, including chromosome 9 orphons, were excluded from the earlier analysis of some 590 of the donors because counts were too low. The study listed 150 to 200 TCR beta chains as associated with cytomegalovirus. A cluster of highly shared sequence variants was judged likely to be a technical artifact of the sequencing pipeline. In both the original and validation cohorts, the classifier was reported to diagnose cytomegalovirus status with high specificity and sensitivity. In vitro tests confirmed that a few of the cytomegalovirus-associated TCR beta chains recognize cytomegalovirus antigens.

The cohort comprised 670 or so healthy bone marrow donors. At the time of sampling, every cohort member was nominally healthy, though immune exposures that went unrecorded were likely present. The donor was CMV seronegative and was included in the group of several hundred seronegative cohort members. Every donor gave a peripheral blood sample, and the peripheral blood mononuclear cells from that sample were used for TCR beta sequencing. The Qiagen DNeasy Blood Extraction Kit was used to extract genomic DNA from the blood cell samples. The library was produced with the immunoSEQ multiplex PCR assay. The multiplex PCR relied on a mix of 60 forward primers for TCR Vbeta segments and 13 reverse primers for TCR Jbeta segments. The CDR3 region of rearranged TCR beta genes was amplified from genomic DNA by a multiplex PCR assay. Amplified TCR beta libraries were sequenced as 87-base-pair reads on the Illumina HiSeq System. Per the source publication's procedure: A later analysis tallied roughly 80 million unique TCR beta chains across the 660 or so repertoires, and about 10 million of those chains were shared by two or more donors. A nearest-neighbor algorithm error-corrected the raw reads and collapsed the reads into unique sequences, merging closely related sequences to remove PCR and sequencing errors. V, D and J gene segments were assigned by aligning CDR3 sequences to IMGT reference sequences. For a sequence to be retained, at least a six-nucleotide match to both a V gene segment and a J gene segment was required. A rearrangement counted as productive if the CDR3 had no stop codons and remained in frame with V and J, and every other rearrangement counted as non-productive. CDR3 was defined by IMGT convention, running from the second conserved V-encoded cysteine to the conserved J-encoded phenylalanine. In an earlier analysis of approximately 500 of the donors, sequences lacking an unambiguous match to a single V gene segment were excluded. An earlier analysis of 450 to 650 of the donors called V segments functional above 56.7% productive rearrangements and segregating when the between-donor standard deviation exceeded 5%. A statistical classification framework was built for diagnosing cytomegalovirus status from the catalog of TCR beta chain sequences. A later analysis assigned V and J genes by comparing TCR nucleotide sequences with IMGT/GENE-DB human TR gene sequences. The TCRdist pipeline was used in a later analysis to assign CDR3 sequences and most-parsimonious VDJ recombination scenarios. In a later analysis, each TCR beta chain was defined by its CDR3 amino acid sequence together with its V-gene family, and reads without a unique V-gene family were excluded. As a way to deal with suspected cross-contamination and a sequencing artifact, a later analysis dropped 592 nucleotide sequences that were highly shared and had low generation probability. In a later analysis, a clonal expansion index for each public chain was calculated from normalized within-repertoire ranks of inferred template counts. Generation probabilities in a later analysis came from a VDJ recombination model fitted to out-of-frame rearrangements, and those results were checked against IGoR. In a later analysis, hypergeometric tests were used to score TCR-TCR, TCR-HLA and TCR-CMV co-occurrence, with a repertoire-size bias correction applied to TCR pairs. To estimate false discovery rates, a later analysis permuted the HLA or CMV assignments 20 times. In a later analysis, co-occurring TCRs were grouped using DBSCAN, and TCRdist sequence similarity was added for clustering within HLA-allele-positive subsets. For co-occurrence clustering, repertoires with fewer than 30,000 or more than 120,000 public chains were excluded, along with five or six repertoires with anomalous nucleotide sharing. TCRdb re-hosts the immuneACCESS table, in-frame sequences only. Its copies lack some clones; in the studies checked, an unresolved V gene accounts for under half of them, and the cause for the rest is not known. V, J and clone size were drawn from that table, and D and trimming were deduced from the DNA. For this sample the table gives roughly 90,000 clones, of which around 84% were detected only once. The top ten hold 2.1% of the sample.

This TCR was recovered from a man aged 18 to 29 in good health and CMV-seronegative. Recombination connected TRBV5-1 to TRBJ2-7; TRBD2 agrees with 11 junctional bases. Sequencing used PBMCs. The CDR3 region: CASSLVTSGSGEQYF. The bases are TGCGCCAGCAGCTTGGTCACTAGCGGGAGCGGCGAGCAGTACTTC.